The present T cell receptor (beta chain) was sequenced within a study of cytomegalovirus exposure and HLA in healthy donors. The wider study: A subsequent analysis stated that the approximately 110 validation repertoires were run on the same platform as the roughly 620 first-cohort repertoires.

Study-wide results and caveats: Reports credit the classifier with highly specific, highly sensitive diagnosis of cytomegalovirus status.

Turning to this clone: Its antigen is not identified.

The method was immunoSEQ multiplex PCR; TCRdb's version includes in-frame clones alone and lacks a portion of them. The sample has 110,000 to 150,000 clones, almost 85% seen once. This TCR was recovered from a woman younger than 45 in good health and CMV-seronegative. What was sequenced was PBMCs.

This CDR3 reads CASSPGAGSVYGSYEQYF. The CDR3 bases are TGTGCCAGCAGCCCAGGTGCAGGGTCGGTATACGGGTCCTACGAGCAGTACTTC. The J gene is TRBJ2-7, the V gene TRBV27; a possible D gene is TRBD1 (5 bases). This CDR3 region has 18 residues. V was cut by 6 bases and J by 1 base, with 25 bases left in between. The germline V gene encodes CDR1 MNHEY and CDR2 SMNVEV (reference sequence).